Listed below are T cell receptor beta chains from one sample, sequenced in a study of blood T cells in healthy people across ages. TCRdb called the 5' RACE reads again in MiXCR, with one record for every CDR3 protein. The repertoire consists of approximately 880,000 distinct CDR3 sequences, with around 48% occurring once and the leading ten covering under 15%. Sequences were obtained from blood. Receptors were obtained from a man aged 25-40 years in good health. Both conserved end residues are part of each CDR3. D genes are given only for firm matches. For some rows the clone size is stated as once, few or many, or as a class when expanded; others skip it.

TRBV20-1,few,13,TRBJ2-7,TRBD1,TGCAGTGCTACTTCAGGGGGCAAGTACGAGCAGTACTTC,CSATSGGKYEQYF
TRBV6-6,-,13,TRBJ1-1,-,TGTGCCAGCACCATACAGGGAAGCACTGAAGCTTTCTTT,CASTIQGSTEAFF
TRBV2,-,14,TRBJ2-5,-,TGTGCCAGCAGAAAAGGGCGGGGATACGAGACCCAGTACTTC,CASRKGRGYETQYF
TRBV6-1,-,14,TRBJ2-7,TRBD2,TGTGCCAGCATCGTAGAACTAGCGGGGCGGGAGCAGTACTTC,CASIVELAGREQYF
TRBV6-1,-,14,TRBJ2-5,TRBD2,TGTGCCAGCAGTCAAGGACTAGCCTCAGAGACCCAGTACTTC,CASSQGLASETQYF
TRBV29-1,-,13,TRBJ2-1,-,TGCAGCGTTTGTCAGGGCTTCTCCTACGAGCAGTTCTTC,CSVCQGFSYEQFF
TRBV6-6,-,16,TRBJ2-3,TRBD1,TGTGCCAGCAGTGGGCGACAGGGTTTAGGGACAGATACGCAGTATTTT,CASSGRQGLGTDTQYF
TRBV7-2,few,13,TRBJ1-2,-,TGTGCCAGCAGCTCCAGGGCATACTATGGCTACACCTTC,CASSSRAYYGYTF
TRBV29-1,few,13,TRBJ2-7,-,TGCAGCGTTTTAACGGCCAGCTCCTACGAGCAGTACTTC,CSVLTASSYEQYF
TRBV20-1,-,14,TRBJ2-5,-,TGCAGTGCTGGAGTACAGCTCCTCTTAGAGACCCAGTACTTC,CSAGVQLLLETQYF
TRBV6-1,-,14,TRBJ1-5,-,TGTGCCAGCAGTGAACTCGGGTTTACTCAGCCCCAGCATTTT,CASSELGFTQPQHF
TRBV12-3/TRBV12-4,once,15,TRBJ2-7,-,TGTGCCAGCAGTCCCAACATACTGGGATCCGACGAGCAGTACTTC,CASSPNILGSDEQYF
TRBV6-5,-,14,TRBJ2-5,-,TGTGCCAGCAGTTACCGGGAATTCGGAGAGACCCAGTACTTC,CASSYREFGETQYF
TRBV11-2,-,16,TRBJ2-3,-,TGTGCCAGCAGCTTTTCCCGGGGATCTAGCACAGATACGCAGTATTTT,CASSFSRGSSTDTQYF